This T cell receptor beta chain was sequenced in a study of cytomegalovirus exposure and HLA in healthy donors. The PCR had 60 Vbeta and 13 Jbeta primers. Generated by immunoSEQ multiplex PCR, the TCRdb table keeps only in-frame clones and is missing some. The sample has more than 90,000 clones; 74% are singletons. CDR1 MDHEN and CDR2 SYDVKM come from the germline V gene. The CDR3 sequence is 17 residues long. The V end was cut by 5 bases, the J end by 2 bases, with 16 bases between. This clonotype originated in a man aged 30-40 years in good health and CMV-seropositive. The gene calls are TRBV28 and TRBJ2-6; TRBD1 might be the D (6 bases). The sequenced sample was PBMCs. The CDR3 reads CASSPYRQAPGANVLTF. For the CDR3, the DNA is TGTGCCAGCAGTCCTTACCGACAGGCCCCTGGGGCCAACGTCCTGACTTTC.